The rows below give T cell receptor beta chains drawn from one sample of a study of T cell responses to AZD1222 COVID-19 vaccine. The data were produced by immunoSEQ multiplex PCR, yet TCRdb's version contains in-frame clones alone and is incomplete. The repertoire holds 120,000 to 150,000 clones, with 88% as singletons. Material: peripheral blood, obtained on day 0 of AZD1222 vaccination. Receptors originate from an adult in good health. Both conserved end residues are part of each CDR3. A D gene is named only where the DNA matches it firmly. Clone size is stated in some rows and not others, as once, few, many or a class when expanded.

size | J | D | V | CDR3 | DNA
NA | TRBJ2-7 | NA | TRBV6-1 | CASTLGGRRYF | TGTGCCAGCACCCTCGGGGGGCGTAGGTACTTC
NA | TRBJ1-5 | NA | TRBV6-2/TRBV6-3 | CASSPGENQPQHF | TGTGCCAGCAGTCCCGGGGAAAACCAGCCCCAGCATTTT
NA | TRBJ1-5 | TRBD1 | TRBV6-5 | CASRDRAVDQPQHF | TGTGCCAGCAGAGACAGGGCGGTGGATCAGCCCCAGCATTTT
NA | TRBJ2-7 | TRBD2 | TRBV28 | CASSLQVVWTSGRAVNEQYF | TGTGCCAGCAGTTTACAGGTAGTGTGGACTAGCGGGAGGGCCGTCAACGAGCAGTACTTC
few | TRBJ2-1 | NA | TRBV5-1 | CASSIGMGLGDNEQFF | TGCGCCAGCAGCATTGGGATGGGGCTTGGGGACAATGAGCAGTTCTTC
NA | TRBJ2-5 | NA | TRBV19 | CASSGPLETQYF | TGTGCCAGTAGTGGGCCTTTAGAGACCCAGTACTTC
few | TRBJ1-2 | NA | TRBV7-2 | CASSSFLLGDYGYTF | TGTGCCAGCAGCTCATTCCTCCTAGGCGACTATGGCTACACCTTC
NA | TRBJ1-6 | TRBD1 | TRBV28 | CASTPQGGSYNSPLHF | TGTGCCAGCACCCCTCAGGGGGGCTCCTATAATTCACCCCTCCACTTT
few | TRBJ2-3 | TRBD2 | TRBV9 | CASSVGREPDTQYF | TGTGCCAGCAGCGTAGGGCGGGAGCCAGATACGCAGTATTTT
NA | TRBJ1-6 | TRBD1 | TRBV5-8 | CATEGQPNSPLHF | TGTGCCACCGAGGGACAGCCAAATTCACCCCTCCACTTT
NA | TRBJ1-1 | TRBD1 | TRBV18 | CASSPPNGQGASEAFF | TGTGCCAGCTCACCACCGAACGGACAGGGGGCGTCTGAAGCTTTCTTT
NA | TRBJ1-1 | NA | TRBV18 | CASSPLAFSGRRNMNTEAFF | TGTGCCAGCTCACCACTTGCTTTTTCCGGCCGCAGAAACATGAACACTGAAGCTTTCTTT
NA | TRBJ2-5 | NA | TRBV6-2/TRBV6-3 | CASSYSNLDYETQYF | TGTGCCAGCAGTTACTCGAATTTAGATTACGAGACCCAGTACTTC
NA | TRBJ2-1 | TRBD2 | TRBV5-5 | CASSLGAGASYNEQFF | TGTGCCAGCAGCTTGGGCGCGGGAGCATCCTACAATGAGCAGTTCTTC
NA | TRBJ2-1 | TRBD2 | TRBV4-1 | CASSQTAGETYNEQFF | TGCGCCAGCAGCCAGACAGCGGGAGAGACCTACAATGAGCAGTTCTTC
NA | TRBJ2-7 | TRBD2 | TRBV7-2 | CASSQQSGGREQYF | TGTGCCAGCAGCCAACAATCGGGAGGAAGGGAGCAGTACTTC
NA | TRBJ2-3 | NA | TRBV12-5 | CASGSGETGDTQYF | TGTGCTAGTGGTTCGGGAGAGACGGGGGATACGCAGTATTTT
NA | TRBJ1-5 | NA | TRBV11-2 | CASSPGGASNQPQHF | TGTGCCAGCAGCCCCGGGGGCGCGAGCAATCAGCCCCAGCATTTT
NA | TRBJ2-7 | NA | TRBV7-2 | CASTHEGKSYEQYF | TGTGCCAGCACCCATGAGGGGAAATCCTACGAGCAGTACTTC
NA | TRBJ1-5 | NA | TRBV2 | CASTLGLDPSNQPQHF | TGTGCCAGCACTCTGGGACTTGACCCAAGCAATCAGCCCCAGCATTTT
NA | TRBJ2-3 | TRBD1 | TRBV5-4 | CASSPMGTGSADTQYF | TGTGCCAGCAGCCCTATGGGGACAGGGTCAGCAGATACGCAGTATTTT
NA | TRBJ1-4 | NA | TRBV9 | CASSAYTPENEKLFF | TGTGCCAGCAGCGCGTACACTCCTGAAAACGAAAAACTGTTTTTT
NA | TRBJ1-2 | NA | TRBV4-1 | CASSQRVGQNIYGYTF | TGCGCCAGCAGCCAACGGGTGGGGCAGAACATCTATGGCTACACCTTC
NA | TRBJ2-7 | NA | TRBV19 | CASSVGGAYEQYF | TGTGCCAGTAGTGTCGGAGGAGCCTACGAGCAGTACTTC
NA | TRBJ2-7 | TRBD2 | TRBV5-1 | CASSPSGGFNEQYF | TGCGCCAGCAGCCCGAGCGGGGGGTTCAACGAGCAGTACTTC
NA | TRBJ2-2 | NA | TRBV3-1/TRBV3-2 | CASSQGRNTGELFF | TGTGCCAGCAGCCAGGGACGGAACACCGGGGAGCTGTTTTTT